The clone carrying this T cell receptor beta chain appeared once. The CDR3 has 13 residues. Trimming removed 6 bases at V and 7 bases at J, with 16 bases between. Germline assignment: CDR1 MDHEN and CDR2 SYDVKM. The source of the sample is a study of cytomegalovirus exposure and HLA in healthy donors. Measured with immunoSEQ multiplex PCR; TCRdb has only the in-frame clones, and not every one. In the table there are around 190,000 clones, about 81% of which are singletons. The sequencing sample was made of PBMCs. This receptor was obtained from a woman aged 30 to 39 in good health and CMV-seronegative. V usage is TRBV28 and J usage is TRBJ2-7; possibly TRBD2 for D (6 bases). The CDR3 reads CASRKTAAGEQYF. The DNA of the CDR3 is TGTGCCAGCAGAAAGACAGCTGCGGGGGAGCAGTACTTC.